This TCR beta chain appears in the sequencing data of a study of blood T cell repertoires in COVID-19. This clone came up a few times. TCRdb's copy holds only in-frame clones and misses some; the assay was immunoSEQ multiplex PCR. This table has 350,000 to 500,000 clones, around nine tenths appearing once. The TCR originated in a woman under 30 who had been exposed to COVID-19. What was sequenced was PBMCs or T cells enriched from blood (not recorded which).

CDR3 bases: TGTGCCAGCTCACCACCCAGGGCTGAGTCACCCCTCCACTTT. Protein: CASSPPRAESPLHF. This chain connects TRBV18 to TRBJ1-6; D may be TRBD1 (5 bases). The V gene lost 0 bases and the J gene lost 10 bases, with 10 bases spanning the gap. The germline V gene encodes CDR1 KGHSH and CDR2 LQKENI. This CDR3 region has 14 residues.